Listed below are T cell receptor beta chains from one sample, sequenced in a study of identifying expanded T cells in peripheral blood. TCRdb's copy holds only in-frame clones and misses some; the assay was immunoSEQ multiplex PCR. The top ten hold about 4% of the sample, which has around 90,000 clones, around 88% seen once. Sequenced input: blood. These receptors originate from a person aged 18 to 70 in good health. CDR3s include the opening cysteine and the closing phenylalanine or tryptophan. D genes are given only for firm matches. Clone size is stated in some rows and not others, as once, few, many or a class when expanded.

J | D | V | size | DNA | CDR3
TRBJ2-7 | TRBD2 | TRBV5-1 | . | TGCGCCAGCCGTTTGCGGGAGGGCCTCTACGAGCAGTACTTC | CASRLREGLYEQYF
TRBJ1-3 | . | TRBV6-1 | . | TGTGCCAGCAGTGAAGCAGAGGGGCACAACACCATATATTTT | CASSEAEGHNTIYF
TRBJ1-1 | . | TRBV27 | . | TGTGCCAGCAGTTTCCAGGGGGCTTTCTTT | CASSFQGAFF
TRBJ1-2 | . | TRBV7-2 | . | TGTGCCAGCAGCTTACCGGGGCCGAACTATGGCTACACCTTC | CASSLPGPNYGYTF
TRBJ2-7 | TRBD1 | TRBV18 | . | TGTGCCAGCTCACCGGGACAGTCGGGCTACGAGCAGTACTTC | CASSPGQSGYEQYF
TRBJ1-2 | . | TRBV28 | . | TGTGCCAGCAGTTTAGGGCCTGCTAACTATGGCTACACCTTC | CASSLGPANYGYTF
TRBJ2-7 | TRBD2 | TRBV5-4 | . | TGTGCCAGCAGCTACCGGACTAGCGGGACCTACGAGCAGTACTTC | CASSYRTSGTYEQYF
TRBJ1-4 | . | TRBV4-3 | . | TGCGCCAGCAGCCAAGGGGGGCAGGGAGTTAATGAAAAACTGTTTTTT | CASSQGGQGVNEKLFF
TRBJ2-1 | . | TRBV2 | . | TGTGCCAGCAAGGTAGTCTCCTACAATGAGCAGTTCTTC | CASKVVSYNEQFF
TRBJ2-1 | TRBD2 | TRBV29-1 | few | TGCAGCGTCCCCCGGACTAGCGGGAACAGTGAGCAGTTCTTC | CSVPRTSGNSEQFF
TRBJ2-2 | TRBD1 | TRBV19 | . | TGTGCCAGTCAGAATCGTCGGACAGGGGGTACCGGGGAGCTGTTTTTT | CASQNRRTGGTGELFF
TRBJ1-4 | . | TRBV18 | . | TGTGCCAGCTCCACCACTAAGGCAACTAATGAAAAACTGTTTTTT | CASSTTKATNEKLFF
TRBJ2-1 | . | TRBV28 | . | TGTGCCAGCAGTCCGGACAGAAACAATGAGCAGTTCTTC | CASSPDRNNEQFF
TRBJ2-7 | TRBD2 | TRBV11-2 | . | TGTGCCAGCAGCTTACCCGCGGGGGGAGGTTACGAGCAGTACTTC | CASSLPAGGGYEQYF
TRBJ2-3 | . | TRBV5-1 | . | TGCGCCAGCAGCGAGGGAAGCACAGATACGCAGTATTTT | CASSEGSTDTQYF
TRBJ1-5 | . | TRBV6-1 | few | TGTGCCAGCAGTGATGTGTTGCGGCAGCCCCAGCATTTT | CASSDVLRQPQHF
TRBJ1-4 | . | TRBV5-1 | . | TGCGCCAGCAGCTTGCAGGGAGCTAATGAAAAACTGTTTTTT | CASSLQGANEKLFF
TRBJ2-1 | TRBD2 | TRBV18 | . | TGTGCCAGCTCAGGACTAGCGGCCTACAATGAGCAGTTCTTC | CASSGLAAYNEQFF
TRBJ2-3 | TRBD2 | TRBV5-1 | . | TGCGCCAGCAGCTCAGGACTAGCGGGGGGTTCGGGCACAGATACGCAGTATTTT | CASSSGLAGGSGTDTQYF
TRBJ1-1 | . | TRBV28 | . | TGTGCCAGCAGTTTTCGGTTTAGGGCCGAAGCTTTCTTT | CASSFRFRAEAFF
TRBJ1-4 | . | TRBV19 | . | TGTGCCAGTACCCCAACCGGACGGGGTGAGAAACTGTTTTTT | CASTPTGRGEKLFF
TRBJ2-5 | . | TRBV5-4 | . | TGTGCCAGCAGCTCTGGAGAGACCCAGTACTTC | CASSSGETQYF
TRBJ2-5 | . | TRBV7-3 | . | TGTGCCAGCAGCTTATACGGTGATCAAGAGACCCAGTACTTC | CASSLYGDQETQYF
TRBJ1-4 | TRBD1 | TRBV15 | few | TGTGCCACCAGCAGAGAGCGACAGGGTAATGAAAAACTGTTTTTT | CATSRERQGNEKLFF
TRBJ2-6 | . | TRBV5-4 | . | TGTGCCAGCAGCTCGATAACCCACTCTGGGGCCAACGTCCTGACTTTC | CASSSITHSGANVLTF
TRBJ2-1 | TRBD2 | TRBV30 | . | TGTGCCTGGAGTGTCCCGGGACTAGCGGGGGGGCCCGGGGAGCAGTTCTTC | CAWSVPGLAGGPGEQFF
TRBJ1-1 | . | TRBV28 | . | TGTGCCAGCAGTTTCCAGGGGCGGTCGGTCACTGAAGCTTTCTTT | CASSFQGRSVTEAFF
TRBJ1-1 | . | TRBV30 | . | TGTGCCTGGGTCCGACAGATGAACACTGAAGCTTTCTTT | CAWVRQMNTEAFF
TRBJ2-5 | TRBD2 | TRBV7-3 | . | TGTGCCAGCAGCGCACTAGCGTGGGAGACCCAGTACTTC | CASSALAWETQYF
TRBJ1-3 | . | TRBV19 | . | TGTGCCAGTAGTATCGCAGTCTCTGGAAACACCATATATTTT | CASSIAVSGNTIYF
TRBJ2-7 | TRBD1 | TRBV5-4 | . | TGTGCCAGCAGCTTTTCCGGGACAGGGAACGAGCAGTACTTC | CASSFSGTGNEQYF
TRBJ2-1 | TRBD2 | TRBV10-3 | once | TGTGCCATCAGGCGGGGGGGCCGCTCCTACAATGAGCAGTTCTTC | CAIRRGGRSYNEQFF
TRBJ2-1 | . | TRBV29-1 | . | TGCAGCGTTGAAGATCGGCCTGCCGTTGATGAGCAGTTCTTC | CSVEDRPAVDEQFF
TRBJ1-1 | . | TRBV19 | . | TGTGCCAGTAAAAGGGTGGACGGAAACACTGAAGCTTTCTTT | CASKRVDGNTEAFF
TRBJ2-7 | . | TRBV5-6 | . | TGTGCCAGCAGCTTTGCATCCGAGCAGTACTTC | CASSFASEQYF
TRBJ2-3 | TRBD1 | TRBV6-1 | . | TGTGCCAGCAGTGGACAGGGAAGCACAGATACGCAGTATTTT | CASSGQGSTDTQYF
TRBJ1-3 | . | TRBV28 | . | TGTGCCACTGCCGCCCGACACGGCGATTTTGAAAACACCATATATTTT | CATAARHGDFENTIYF
TRBJ2-1 | . | TRBV10-1 | few | TGCGCCAGCAGTGATCGGGACGCCTACAATGAGCAGTTCTTC | CASSDRDAYNEQFF
TRBJ1-5 | . | TRBV10-3 | . | TGTGCCATCCAGGACGGACTCGCCATCAATCAGCCCCAGCATTTT | CAIQDGLAINQPQHF
TRBJ2-1 | TRBD1 | TRBV5-1 | . | TGCGCCAGCATCCCCACCGGCGGGACAGGGGGTAATGAGCAGTTCTTC | CASIPTGGTGGNEQFF
TRBJ2-2 | . | TRBV6-4 | . | TGTGCCAGCAGGCTGACAGCGAACACCGGGGAGCTGTTTTTT | CASRLTANTGELFF
TRBJ1-3 | . | TRBV5-6 | . | TGTGCCAGCAGCTTGAGTGGTGGAAACACCATATATTTT | CASSLSGGNTIYF
TRBJ2-2 | . | TRBV6-6 | . | TGTGCCAGCAGCCCCGGGACTCCTAATTTCGCAGAGCTGTTTTTT | CASSPGTPNFAELFF
TRBJ2-3 | TRBD2 | TRBV11-2 | . | TGTGCCAGCAGCTTAACGCTAGCGGGAGGGTTCGCAGATACGCAGTATTTT | CASSLTLAGGFADTQYF
TRBJ2-2 | TRBD1 | TRBV5-1 | . | TGCGCCAGCAGCTTGGTACAGGGGACCGGGGAGCTGTTTTTT | CASSLVQGTGELFF
TRBJ1-1 | . | TRBV28 | . | TGTGCCAGCAGTTTTCTAGGGGACACTGAAGCTTTCTTT | CASSFLGDTEAFF
TRBJ2-3 | . | TRBV6-4 | . | TGTGCCAGCAGTAGTCGAGGGGATGCAGATACGCAGTATTTT | CASSSRGDADTQYF
TRBJ2-7 | . | TRBV19 | . | TGTGCCAGTAGACAGGGTCTTGCCTACGAGCAGTACTTC | CASRQGLAYEQYF
TRBJ2-5 | TRBD1 | TRBV30 | . | TGTGCCTGGAGTAAAGTGTTTGGTCAGGGGGCAGAGACCCAGTACTTC | CAWSKVFGQGAETQYF